Following are 9 T cell receptor beta chains from one sample sequenced in a study of blood T cell repertoires in COVID-19. Sequencing used immunoSEQ multiplex PCR; TCRdb keeps in-frame clones, though not all of them. The sample yields fewer than 80,000 clones, 88% seen once. Material for sequencing was peripheral blood. The receptors originated from a human donor in a cohort sampled during active COVID-19.

The J gene is TRBJ2-3, the V gene TRBV6-6; D is unresolved. The CDR3 has 14 amino acids. Deletions cut 2 bases from V and 5 bases from J, with 11 bases between. From germline, CDR1 is MNHNY and CDR2 SVGAGI (reference sequence). The CDR3 bases are TGTGCCAGCAGTTACGGGCCAGCAGGAGATACGCAGTATTTT. Protein sequence: CASSYGPAGDTQYF.

The V and J genes are TRBV20-1 and TRBJ2-7; the match to TRBD2 covers 7 bases. V dropped 3 bases and J dropped 3; count of bases not matched to a gene: 5. Germline CDR1 reads DFQATT; CDR2 reads SNEGSKA (reference sequence). The CDR3 runs 13 residues. Here the CDR3 DNA reads TGCAGTGCTAGTGTTCGCGGGGGCTACGAGCAGTACTTC. It translates to CSASVRGGYEQYF.

This clone has a handful of counts. The chain has TRBV4-1 and TRBJ2-7, with TRBD2 as a possible D gene (6 bases). Trimming removed 0 bases at V and 3 bases at J, with 15 bases between. The CDR3 loop spans 16 amino acids. From germline, CDR1 is MGHRA and CDR2 YSYEKL. CDR3 sequence reads: CASSQEEGWRVYEQYF. DNA for the CDR3: TGCGCCAGCAGCCAAGAGGAGGGATGGAGGGTCTACGAGCAGTACTTC.

The CDR3 DNA reads as TGCGCCAGCAGTGAGTCGGCGGGACTAGCGGGGGGGAATGAGCAGTTCTTC. Translating it yields CASSESAGLAGGNEQFF. V and J are TRBV10-1 and TRBJ2-1, with 16 bases aligning to TRBD2. CDR3 length equals 17 residues. Losses at the gene ends were 0 bases for V and 7 bases for J; bases not matched to a gene: 3. Germline assignment: CDR1 WNHNN and CDR2 SYGVQD (reference sequence).

This chain connects TRBV5-1 to TRBJ2-3, with D perhaps matching TRBD1 (5 bases). Trimming cost V 4 bases and J 2 bases, with 17 bases left between them. Germline CDR1 and CDR2: SGHRS and YFSETQ. This CDR3 spans 16 amino acids. For the CDR3, the DNA is TGCGCCAGCAGCGAAATAAGGGGTCCATTCACAGATACGCAGTATTTT. It codes for CASSEIRGPFTDTQYF. The full variable domain, completed using reference TRBV5-1 and TRBJ2-3, is KAGVTQTPRYLIKTRGQQVTLSCSPISGHRSVSWYQQTPGQGLQFLFEYFSETQRNKGNFPGRFSGRQFSNSRSEMNVSTLELGDSALYLCASSEIRGPFTDTQYFGPGTRLTVL.

The gene calls are TRBV9 and TRBJ2-3; TRBD2 might be the D (6 bases). Trimming took off 0 bases at V and 2 bases at J, with 13 bases between the two ends. CDR3 length equals 16 residues. Germline loops: CDR1 SGDLS, CDR2 YYNGEE. The CDR3 bases are TGTGCCAGCAGCGTAGTGGGGGTAGCGGCCACAGATACGCAGTATTTT. Its protein is CASSVVGVAATDTQYF.

This clone was seen once. This chain uses TRBV6-2 or TRBV6-3 with TRBJ1-2, with 8 bases aligning to TRBD1. Germline CDR1 and CDR2: MNHEY and SVGEGT. V lost 4 bases to trimming and J lost 1 base; unmatched junction nucleotides: 14. The CDR3 contains 18 residues. CDR3 DNA: TGTGCCAGCAGTTTACCCCAGGGGGCCTTCACTCGTAACTATGGCTACACCTTC. It yields the protein CASSLPQGAFTRNYGYTF.

This clone is a singleton in its sample. This chain links TRBV6-6 with TRBJ2-1; 7 bases line up with TRBD1. CDR1 and CDR2 (germline): MNHNY, SVGAGI (reference sequence). The CDR3 totals 15 residues. The V segment lost 5 bases and the J segment 5 bases; nucleotides outside the gene matches: 9. The CDR3 sequence: CASSHPGQNNNEQFF. CDR3 coding DNA: TGTGCCAGCAGTCACCCGGGACAGAACAACAATGAGCAGTTCTTC.

V is TRBV19 and J is TRBJ1-2; unclear D gene. The V gene's germline CDR1 is LNHDA and CDR2 SQIVND (reference sequence). The CDR3 extends over 14 amino acids. Trimming took off 5 bases at V and 9 bases at J, with 19 bases between the two ends. The CDR3 loop reads CASSQVGQSVRYTF. In DNA form, the CDR3 reads TGTGCCAGTAGTCAGGTTGGCCAGTCGGTCCGCTACACCTTC.